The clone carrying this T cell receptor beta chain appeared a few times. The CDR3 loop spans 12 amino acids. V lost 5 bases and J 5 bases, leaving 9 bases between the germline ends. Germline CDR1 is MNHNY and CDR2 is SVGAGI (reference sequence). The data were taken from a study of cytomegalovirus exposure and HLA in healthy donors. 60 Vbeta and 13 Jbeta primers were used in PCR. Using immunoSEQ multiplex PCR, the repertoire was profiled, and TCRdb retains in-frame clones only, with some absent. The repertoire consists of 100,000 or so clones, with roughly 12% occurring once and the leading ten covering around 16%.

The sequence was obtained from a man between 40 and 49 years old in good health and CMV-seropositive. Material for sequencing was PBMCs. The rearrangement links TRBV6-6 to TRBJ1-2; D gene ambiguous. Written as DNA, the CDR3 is TGTGCCAGCAGTCAAGACAAGTATGGCTACACCTTC. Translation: CASSQDKYGYTF.